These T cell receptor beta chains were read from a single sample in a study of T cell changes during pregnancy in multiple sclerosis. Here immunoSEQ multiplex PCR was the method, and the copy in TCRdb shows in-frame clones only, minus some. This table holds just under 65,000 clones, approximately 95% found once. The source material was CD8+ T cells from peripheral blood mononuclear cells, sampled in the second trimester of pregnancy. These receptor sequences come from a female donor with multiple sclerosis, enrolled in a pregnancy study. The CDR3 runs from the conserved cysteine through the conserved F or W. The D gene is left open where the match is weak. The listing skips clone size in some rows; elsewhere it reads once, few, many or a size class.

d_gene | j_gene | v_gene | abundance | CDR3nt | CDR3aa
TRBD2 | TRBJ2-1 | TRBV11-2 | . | TGTGCCAGCAGCCGGGCGGGAGAGGGTTACAATGAGCAGTTCTTC | CASSRAGEGYNEQFF
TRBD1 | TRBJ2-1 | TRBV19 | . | TGTGCCAGTAGTCCTTGGGACAGCCACAATGAGCAGTTCTTC | CASSPWDSHNEQFF
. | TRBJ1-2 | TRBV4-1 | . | TGCGCCAGCAGCCAAGTGGCGGAAACTAACTATGGCTACACCTTC | CASSQVAETNYGYTF
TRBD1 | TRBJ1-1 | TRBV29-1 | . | TGCAGCGTTGGGGCCGGGACAGGGGCTTTCTTT | CSVGAGTGAFF
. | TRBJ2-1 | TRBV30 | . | TGTGCCTGGAGTTACGGGACTTTAGACAATGAGCAGTTCTTC | CAWSYGTLDNEQFF
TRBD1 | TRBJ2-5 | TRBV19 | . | TGTGCCAGTAGCCACCGCGGGTGGGACAGTTACGACAGCCAAGAGACCCAGTACTTC | CASSHRGWDSYDSQETQYF
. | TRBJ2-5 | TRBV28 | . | TGTGCCAGCAGTTTCTCAGGGGAGGAGACCCAGTACTTC | CASSFSGEETQYF
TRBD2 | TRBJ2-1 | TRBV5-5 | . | TGTGCCAGCAGCTTGTGGGGGGGGGAGAGGCACAATGAGCAGTTCTTC | CASSLWGGERHNEQFF
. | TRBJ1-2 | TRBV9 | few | TGTGCCAGCAGCGGCAGGGGCGCTAACTATGGCTACACCTTC | CASSGRGANYGYTF
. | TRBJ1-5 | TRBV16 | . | TGTGCCAGCAGCCAATCCGGAGATCAGCCCCAGCATTTT | CASSQSGDQPQHF
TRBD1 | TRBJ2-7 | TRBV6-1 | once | TGTGCCAGCTGGGACAGGGTAAGCACCTACGAGCAGTACTTC | CASWDRVSTYEQYF
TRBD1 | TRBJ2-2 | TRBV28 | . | TGTGCCAGCCGGGACAGGAACACCGGGGAGCTGTTTTTT | CASRDRNTGELFF
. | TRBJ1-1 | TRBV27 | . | TGTGCCAGCAAATCGATGAGTGAAGCTTTCTTT | CASKSMSEAFF
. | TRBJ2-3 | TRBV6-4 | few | TGTGCCAGCAGTGCCGGGGAGGATACGCAGTATTTT | CASSAGEDTQYF
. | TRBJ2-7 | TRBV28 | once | TGTGCCAGCAGTTTCACCGGGAACGGGTACGAGCAGTACTTC | CASSFTGNGYEQYF
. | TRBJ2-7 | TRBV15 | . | TGTGCCACCAGCAGAGCCCGGGAGCAGTACTTC | CATSRAREQYF
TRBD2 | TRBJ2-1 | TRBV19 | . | TGTGCCACTGTAGCGGGAGGGCTTTTTGGTGAGCAGTTCTTC | CATVAGGLFGEQFF
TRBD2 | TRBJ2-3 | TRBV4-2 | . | TGTGCCAGCAGCAGCTTCAAAGGACTAGCGGGAGTTCCTAGCACAGATACGCAGTATTTT | CASSSFKGLAGVPSTDTQYF
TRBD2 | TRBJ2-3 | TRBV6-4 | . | TGTGCCAGCAGTAACCCCGGGACTAGGACTCAATTT | CASSNPGTRTQF
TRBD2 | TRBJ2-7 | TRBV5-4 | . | TGTGCCAGCAGCGCGTCCGGCGGGAGGACGGCCTACGAGCAGTACTTC | CASSASGGRTAYEQYF